These T cell receptor beta chains were read from a single sample in a study of resident and recirculating memory T cells in vitiligo. Using immunoSEQ multiplex PCR, the repertoire was profiled, and TCRdb retains in-frame clones only, with some absent. The sample yields about 76,000 clones, under 95% seen once. Sequencing input: blood. These receptors all come from a male donor with vitiligo. CDR3s include the opening cysteine and the closing phenylalanine or tryptophan. The order of the fields is V gene, D gene, J gene, clone size, CDR3 protein, CDR3 DNA. D genes are given only for firm matches. Only some rows state a clone size, as once, few, many or a class for expanded clones.

TRBV27	NA	TRBJ1-3	NA	CASSLRAQDRNTIYF	TGTGCCAGCAGTCTCCGGGCACAGGACAGAAACACCATATATTTT
TRBV2	NA	TRBJ1-1	NA	CASSEARGGNTEAFF	TGTGCCAGCAGTGAAGCGAGGGGGGGGAACACTGAAGCTTTCTTT
TRBV7-2	NA	TRBJ2-3	NA	CASSLWTKADTQYF	TGTGCCAGCAGCTTATGGACTAAGGCAGATACGCAGTATTTT
TRBV9	TRBD1	TRBJ2-3	NA	CASSVGTGGTDTQYF	TGTGCCAGCAGCGTCGGGACAGGGGGCACAGATACGCAGTATTTT
TRBV27	NA	TRBJ2-3	NA	CASSPVGAGDTQYF	TGTGCCAGCAGTCCGGTGGGGGCGGGAGATACGCAGTATTTT
TRBV9	TRBD2	TRBJ2-3	NA	CASSVGRVTDTQYF	TGTGCCAGCAGCGTGGGGAGGGTCACAGATACGCAGTATTTT
TRBV6-1	TRBD2	TRBJ2-7	NA	CASSEGLAGPYEQYF	TGTGCCAGCAGTGAGGGACTAGCGGGACCCTACGAGCAGTACTTC
TRBV5-1	NA	TRBJ2-3	NA	CASSLGILNTDTQYF	TGCGCCAGCAGCCTAGGCATTCTAAACACAGATACGCAGTATTTT
TRBV5-1	TRBD2	TRBJ2-7	NA	CASSWEGTYEQYF	TGCGCCAGCAGCTGGGAGGGGACCTACGAGCAGTACTTC
TRBV7-6	NA	TRBJ2-1	NA	CASTFGVAQYNEQFF	TGTGCCAGCACCTTTGGAGTAGCTCAATACAATGAGCAGTTCTTC
TRBV18	NA	TRBJ2-2	NA	CASSPWSGEVTGELFF	TGTGCCAGCTCACCCTGGTCGGGAGAGGTCACCGGGGAGCTGTTTTTT
TRBV5-1	NA	TRBJ2-3	NA	CASSRSGDTQYF	TGCGCCAGCAGCCGTTCCGGGGATACGCAGTATTTT
TRBV5-1	NA	TRBJ1-1	NA	CASSWQEGLNTEAFF	TGCGCCAGCAGTTGGCAGGAGGGTTTGAACACTGAAGCTTTCTTT
TRBV5-1	TRBD1	TRBJ2-1	NA	CASSWNVGQSLYNEQFF	TGCGCCAGCAGCTGGAACGTGGGACAGTCCCTCTACAATGAGCAGTTCTTC
TRBV19	NA	TRBJ1-5	NA	CASSIRSGNQPQHF	TGTGCCAGTAGTATTAGGTCAGGGAACCAGCCCCAGCATTTT
TRBV5-1	NA	TRBJ2-5	NA	CASSQQIQETQYF	TGCGCCAGCAGCCAACAAATCCAAGAGACCCAGTACTTC
TRBV28	NA	TRBJ2-5	NA	CASSSGALKETQYF	TGTGCCAGCAGTTCAGGGGCGCTAAAAGAGACCCAGTACTTC
TRBV11-3	NA	TRBJ2-7	few	CASSYPFGSSYEQYF	TGTGCCAGCAGCTACCCATTTGGCTCTTCCTACGAGCAGTACTTC
TRBV20-1	NA	TRBJ2-3	NA	CSVKRADTQYF	TGCAGTGTTAAGAGAGCAGATACGCAGTATTTT
TRBV28	NA	TRBJ1-4	NA	CASSLGANLKLFF	TGTGCCAGCAGTTTGGGGGCGAACCTAAAACTGTTTTTT
TRBV7-2	TRBD2	TRBJ2-1	NA	CASSLGAGVYNEQFF	TGTGCCAGCAGCTTAGGAGCGGGAGTTTACAATGAGCAGTTCTTC
TRBV6-5	NA	TRBJ2-1	NA	CASSYGRASYNEQFF	TGTGCCAGCAGTTACGGGCGGGCCTCCTACAATGAGCAGTTCTTC
TRBV10-3	NA	TRBJ1-2	NA	CAISGFNARGEGYTF	TGTGCCATCAGTGGCTTCAACGCCAGGGGTGAAGGCTACACCTTC
TRBV5-1	NA	TRBJ1-3	once	CASSPGLNTIYF	TGCGCCAGCAGCCCCGGACTTAATACCATATATTTT
TRBV5-1	NA	TRBJ2-7	NA	CASRPGTTRYEQYF	TGCGCCAGCAGACCCGGGACAACGCGCTACGAGCAGTACTTC
TRBV11-2	NA	TRBJ1-4	once	CASSLEAATNEKLFF	TGTGCCAGCAGCTTAGAGGCTGCAACTAATGAAAAACTGTTTTTT
TRBV19	TRBD1	TRBJ2-7	NA	CASWTGTYEQYF	TGTGCCAGTTGGACAGGTACCTACGAGCAGTACTTC
TRBV11-2	NA	TRBJ1-2	NA	CASSLDPAGRGGYTF	TGTGCCAGCAGCTTAGATCCGGCAGGGCGGGGCGGCTACACCTTC
TRBV5-1	NA	TRBJ2-7	once	CASSLLRSSYEQYF	TGCGCCAGCAGCTTGCTACGAAGCTCCTACGAGCAGTACTTC
TRBV10-2	NA	TRBJ1-2	NA	CASSVPTASNYGYTF	TGCGCCAGCAGTGTCCCGACAGCGTCTAACTATGGCTACACCTTC
TRBV5-4	NA	TRBJ1-1	once	CASSSSRWTGNTEAFF	TGTGCCAGCAGCTCGTCGCGTTGGACGGGAAACACTGAAGCTTTCTTT
TRBV10-3	TRBD2	TRBJ2-3	NA	CAIRSSGVSTDTQYF	TGTGCCATCAGGAGTAGCGGGGTCAGCACAGATACGCAGTATTTT
TRBV9	TRBD1	TRBJ2-4	NA	CASSVASTGQGIRNIQYF	TGTGCCAGCAGCGTAGCCTCTACGGGACAGGGCATCAGAAACATTCAGTACTTC
TRBV5-1	TRBD1	TRBJ2-2	NA	CASSWGQGGAGELFF	TGCGCCAGCAGCTGGGGACAGGGAGGTGCCGGGGAGCTGTTTTTT
TRBV2	TRBD1	TRBJ2-5	NA	CASSRQGLLQETQYF	TGTGCCAGCAGTAGACAGGGGCTCCTCCAAGAGACCCAGTACTTC
TRBV18	NA	TRBJ1-2	NA	CASSYTGQDYGYTF	TGTGCCAGCTCATACACGGGACAAGACTATGGCTACACCTTC
TRBV5-1	NA	TRBJ2-1	NA	CASSLALGAGDEQFF	TGCGCCAGCAGCTTGGCCCTCGGGGCAGGGGATGAGCAGTTCTTC
TRBV5-1	TRBD2	TRBJ2-7	once	CASSWGRAGSNEQYF	TGCGCCAGCAGCTGGGGGAGGGCGGGTTCCAACGAGCAGTACTTC
TRBV13	NA	TRBJ1-1	NA	CASSPTGPPRTEAFF	TGTGCCAGCAGCCCGACAGGTCCCCCGAGGACTGAAGCTTTCTTT
TRBV7-9	TRBD1	TRBJ1-2	NA	CASRGTGVDYGYTF	TGTGCCAGCAGGGGGACAGGGGTGGACTATGGCTACACCTTC
TRBV5-1	TRBD2	TRBJ2-2	NA	CASSLAPSGSSGELFF	TGCGCCAGCAGCTTGGCCCCTAGCGGGAGTTCCGGGGAGCTGTTTTTT
TRBV2	NA	TRBJ2-5	NA	CASSGGTETQYF	TGTGCCAGCAGTGGCGGGACTGAGACCCAGTACTTC
TRBV5-5	TRBD1	TRBJ1-2	NA	CASRAGGKRGYTF	TGTGCCAGCAGGGCAGGGGGGAAACGGGGCTACACCTTC
TRBV27	TRBD1	TRBJ1-1	few	CASSLRGTGNLNTEAFF	TGTGCCAGCAGTTTAAGGGGGACAGGAAATCTGAACACTGAAGCTTTCTTT
TRBV27	TRBD1	TRBJ2-2	NA	CASSLRGRDTGELFF	TGTGCCAGCAGTTTAAGGGGGCGCGACACCGGGGAGCTGTTTTTT
TRBV7-2	TRBD1	TRBJ1-5	NA	CASSLTGGGQPQHF	TGTGCCAGCAGCTTGACAGGGGGCGGTCAGCCCCAGCATTTT
TRBV11-2	TRBD2	TRBJ2-7	NA	CASSPSGAGRAYEQYF	TGTGCCAGCAGCCCCAGCGGGGCGGGACGGGCCTACGAGCAGTACTTC
TRBV7-2	TRBD1	TRBJ1-1	NA	CASSLSRDRGNTEAFF	TGTGCCAGCAGCTTATCCCGGGACAGGGGGAACACTGAAGCTTTCTTT
TRBV13	TRBD1	TRBJ1-2	NA	CASSHAGGRNYGYTF	TGTGCCAGCAGCCATGCAGGGGGACGGAACTATGGCTACACCTTC
TRBV2	TRBD1	TRBJ2-7	NA	CASSRDSTYEQYF	TGTGCCAGCAGCCGGGACAGCACCTACGAGCAGTACTTC
TRBV11-3	TRBD2	TRBJ2-3	once	CASSPGLAGGNRGTQYF	TGTGCCAGCAGCCCCGGACTAGCGGGAGGGAACCGGGGTACGCAGTATTTT
TRBV7-8	NA	TRBJ2-6	once	CASSLRVEWANVLTF	TGTGCCAGCAGCCTCAGGGTCGAGTGGGCCAACGTCCTGACTTTC
TRBV23-1	TRBD2	TRBJ2-1	NA	CARGGTRHRRGAYNEQFF	TGCGCCCGGGGGGGGACCCGACATCGTCGGGGGGCCTACAATGAGCAGTTCTTC
TRBV29-1	TRBD2	TRBJ2-5	NA	CSVDGLAERQETQYF	TGCAGCGTGGACGGACTAGCGGAGCGCCAAGAGACCCAGTACTTC
TRBV7-2	NA	TRBJ2-5	NA	CASSPRASETQYF	TGTGCCAGCAGCCCCCGAGCGTCTGAGACCCAGTACTTC
TRBV28	NA	TRBJ1-1	NA	CASSPTSGTEAFF	TGTGCCAGCAGTCCTACGTCGGGTACTGAAGCTTTCTTT
TRBV6-1	TRBD1	TRBJ1-5	once	CASRGGQNNQPQHF	TGTGCCAGCAGGGGGGGACAGAACAATCAGCCCCAGCATTTT
TRBV11-2	TRBD2	TRBJ2-1	NA	CASSLDSGVGDNEQFF	TGTGCCAGCAGCTTAGATAGCGGGGTCGGGGACAATGAGCAGTTCTTC
TRBV9	NA	TRBJ1-1	few	CASSVDYRAEAFF	TGTGCCAGCAGCGTCGATTACAGGGCCGAAGCTTTCTTT